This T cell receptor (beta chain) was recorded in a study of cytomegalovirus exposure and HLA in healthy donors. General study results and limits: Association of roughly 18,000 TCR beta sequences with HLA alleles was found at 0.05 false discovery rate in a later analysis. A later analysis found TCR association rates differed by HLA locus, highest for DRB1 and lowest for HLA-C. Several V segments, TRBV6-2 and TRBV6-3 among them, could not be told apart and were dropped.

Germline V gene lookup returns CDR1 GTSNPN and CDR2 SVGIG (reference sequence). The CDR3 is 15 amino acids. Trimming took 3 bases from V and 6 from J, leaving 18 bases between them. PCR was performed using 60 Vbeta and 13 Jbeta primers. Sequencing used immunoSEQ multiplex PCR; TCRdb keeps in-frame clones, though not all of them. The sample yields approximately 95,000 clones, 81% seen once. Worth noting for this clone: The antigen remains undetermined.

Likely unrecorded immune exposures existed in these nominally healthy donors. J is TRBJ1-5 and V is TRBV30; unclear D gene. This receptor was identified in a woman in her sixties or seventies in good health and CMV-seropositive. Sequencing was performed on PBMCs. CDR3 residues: CAWSPGVRVGQPQHF. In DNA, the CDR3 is TGTGCCTGGAGCCCCGGGGTCCGGGTTGGTCAGCCCCAGCATTTT.